This TCR beta chain was profiled in a study of graft-versus-host responses after intestinal transplantation. Method: immunoSEQ multiplex PCR; TCRdb's copy keeps in-frame clones and lacks some. The sample yields 15,000 to 20,000 clones, roughly 36% seen once. CDR1 is LGHNA and CDR2 is YSLEER in the germline V gene. V lost 3 bases, J lost 4 bases, and 1 base stayed unmatched. This CDR3 is built from 15 residues. Overall study findings and caveats: High graft-versus-host to host-versus-graft clonal ratios were found in allografts of patients who had graft-donor T cell macrochimerism.

The source is a human patient who was an organ donor for intestinal transplantation. Sample: alloreactive CD4+ T cells from a mixed lymphocyte reaction culture, taken before transplantation. Subset here: CFSE-low proliferating T cells sorted from roughly 6-day pre-transplant mixed lymphocyte reaction (GvH or HvG direction). The chain uses TRBV4-3 and TRBJ2-3, with 13 positions matching TRBD2. CDR3 nucleotide sequence: TGCGCCAGCAGCCAGGGACTAGCGGGACCAGATACGCAGTATTTT. Translation gives CASSQGLAGPDTQYF.